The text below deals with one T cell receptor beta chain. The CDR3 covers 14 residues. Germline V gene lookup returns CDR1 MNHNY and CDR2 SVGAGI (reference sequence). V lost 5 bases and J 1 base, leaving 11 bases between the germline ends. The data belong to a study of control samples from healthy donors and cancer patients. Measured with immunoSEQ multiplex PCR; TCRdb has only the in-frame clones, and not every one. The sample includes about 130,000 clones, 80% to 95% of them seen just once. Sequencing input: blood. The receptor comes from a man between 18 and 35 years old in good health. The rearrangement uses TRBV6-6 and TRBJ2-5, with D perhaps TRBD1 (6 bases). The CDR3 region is CASSEYRVQETQYF. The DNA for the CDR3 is TGTGCCAGCAGTGAGTACAGGGTCCAAGAGACCCAGTACTTC.